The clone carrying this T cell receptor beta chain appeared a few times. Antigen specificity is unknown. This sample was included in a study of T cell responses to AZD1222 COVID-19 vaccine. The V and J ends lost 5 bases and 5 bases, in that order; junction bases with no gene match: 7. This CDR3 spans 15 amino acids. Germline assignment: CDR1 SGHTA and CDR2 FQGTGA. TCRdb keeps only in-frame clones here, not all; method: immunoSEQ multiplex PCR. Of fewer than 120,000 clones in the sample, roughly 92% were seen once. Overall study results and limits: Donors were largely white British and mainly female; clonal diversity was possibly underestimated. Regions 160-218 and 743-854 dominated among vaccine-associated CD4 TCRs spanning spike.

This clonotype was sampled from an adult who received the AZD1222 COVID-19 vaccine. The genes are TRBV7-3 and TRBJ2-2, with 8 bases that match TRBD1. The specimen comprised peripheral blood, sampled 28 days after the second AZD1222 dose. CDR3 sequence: CASSRTGGVTGELFF. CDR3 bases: TGTGCCAGCAGCCGTACAGGGGGAGTGACCGGGGAGCTGTTTTTT.